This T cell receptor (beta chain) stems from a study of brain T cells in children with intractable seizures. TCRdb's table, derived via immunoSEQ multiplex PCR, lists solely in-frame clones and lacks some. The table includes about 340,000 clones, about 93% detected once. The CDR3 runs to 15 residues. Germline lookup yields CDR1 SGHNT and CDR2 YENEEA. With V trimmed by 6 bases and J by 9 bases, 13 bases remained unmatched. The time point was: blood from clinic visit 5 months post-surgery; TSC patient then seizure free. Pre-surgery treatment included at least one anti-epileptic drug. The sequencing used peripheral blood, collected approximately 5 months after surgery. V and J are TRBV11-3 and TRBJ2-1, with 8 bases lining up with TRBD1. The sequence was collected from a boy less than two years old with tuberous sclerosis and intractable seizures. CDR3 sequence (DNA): TGTGCCAGCAGGCCAGGGGGCAGGGCAATAGCTGAGCAGTTCTTC. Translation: CASRPGGRAIAEQFF.